The next 18 T cell receptor beta chains were all read from a single sample in a study of identical twins. TCRdb called the 5' RACE reads again in MiXCR, with one record for every CDR3 protein. The sample lists more than 400,000 distinct CDR3 sequences, roughly 15% occurring once. The data also belong to a second study, concerning yellow fever vaccine responses in identical twins.

Material: CD4+ T cells sorted from blood. These receptors all come from a woman under 30 in good health.

The chain uses TRBV5-1 and TRBJ2-1; a weak D match, TRBD2 (5 bases). Germline V gives CDR1 SGHRS, CDR2 YFSETQ. The CDR3 contains 13 residues. V dropped 2 bases and J dropped 7 bases, with 10 bases sitting between them. The CDR3 protein is CASSFFGENEQFF. The CDR3 bases are TGCGCCAGCAGCTTCTTCGGGGAAAATGAGCAGTTCTTC.

There are a few counts of this clonotype. The gene calls are TRBV14 and TRBJ1-1; D not resolved. The germline V and J ends were trimmed by 1 base and 10 bases, with 10 bases remaining between them. Germline CDR1 SGHDN, CDR2 FVKESK. The CDR3 extends over 12 amino acids. The CDR3 region has the DNA TGTGCCAGCAGCCAAGTCACCCATCGAGCTTTCTTT. Encoded protein: CASSQVTHRAFF.

Many counts were recorded for this clonotype. This chain links TRBV14 with TRBJ1-6; D is unresolved. CDR3 length: 13 amino acids. Per the germline V gene, CDR1 is SGHDN and CDR2 is FVKESK. The V and J ends lost 4 bases and 7 bases respectively, with 8 bases between them. The CDR3 sequence: CASSLKQNSPLHF. CDR3 DNA sequence: TGTGCCAGCAGCCTCAAACAAAATTCACCCCTCCACTTT.

The CDR3 is CASSLQSGDVLNEQFF. In nucleotides, the CDR3 is TGTGCCAGCAGCTTACAGTCAGGGGATGTTCTGAATGAGCAGTTCTTC. V and J are TRBV11-2 and TRBJ2-1; D possibly corresponds to TRBD1 (6 bases). This CDR3 spans 16 amino acids. The V end lost 2 bases, the J end lost 7 bases, and 18 bases lay between the germline ends. Germline CDR1 reads SGHAT; CDR2 reads FQNNGV.

This chain connects TRBV12-3 or TRBV12-4 to TRBJ1-5; D unclear. V lost 4 bases, J lost 0 bases, and 7 bases lay in between. The CDR3 is 14 residues long. CDR3 nucleotide sequence: TGTGCCAGCAGTTCAGAGTATAGCAATCAGCCCCAGCATTTT. As protein: CASSSEYSNQPQHF.

The DNA for the CDR3 is TGTGCCACCAGCAGAGCAGGGTTTGTTAATGAAAAACTGTTTTTT. Residues: CATSRAGFVNEKLFF. This chain connects TRBV15 to TRBJ1-4; tentative D call: TRBD1 (5 bases). CDR3 length: 15 residues. Germline V gene sequence: CDR1 LNHNV, CDR2 YYDKDF (reference sequence). Trimming removed 1 base from V and 4 bases from J, with 10 bases in between.

The table lists this clonotype with a few counts. The V call is TRBV29-1, the J call TRBJ2-7, with 8 bases lining up with TRBD1. The V and J ends lost 8 bases and 6 bases, in that order; junction bases with no gene match: 12. The CDR3 length is 13 residues. The V gene's germline CDR1 is SQVTM and CDR2 ANQGSEA. CDR3 in DNA: TGCAGCTACAAAGTGGCAGGGGGCGCCGAGCAGTACTTC. It is translated as CSYKVAGGAEQYF.

This rearrangement joins TRBV10-2 to TRBJ2-1; TRBD2 matches 13 bases. Germline CDR1 and CDR2: WSHSY and SAAADI. J was trimmed by 8 bases and V by 4 bases; bases with no gene match: 5. The CDR3 consists of 15 residues. The CDR3 spells CASSGTSGSMDEQFF. CDR3 nucleotides: TGCGCCAGCAGTGGGACTAGCGGGAGTATGGATGAGCAGTTCTTC.

V is TRBV20-1 and J is TRBJ2-1; tentatively, D is TRBD1 (5 bases). Germline V lookup: CDR1 DFQATT, CDR2 SNEGSKA (reference sequence). This CDR3 is 14 amino acids long. Trimming took 0 bases from V and 10 from J, leaving 16 bases between them. This chain's CDR3 is CSARDTGSPSEQFF. CDR3 nucleotides: TGCAGTGCTAGAGACACAGGCTCCCCATCGGAGCAGTTCTTC.

In its sample, this clonotype was seen once. The V call is TRBV9, the J call TRBJ2-7; perhaps TRBD2 as D (5 bases). Per the germline V gene, CDR1 is SGDLS and CDR2 is YYNGEE. The length of the CDR3 is 15 residues. Trimming removed 1 base at V and 0 bases at J, with 11 bases between. The CDR3 loop is CASSVSTGSSYEQYF. The CDR3 DNA is TGTGCCAGCAGCGTAAGCACGGGGAGCTCCTACGAGCAGTACTTC.

V is TRBV29-1 and J is TRBJ1-2; tentative D call: TRBD1 (6 bases). Germline V gene lookup returns CDR1 SQVTM and CDR2 ANQGSEA. The V end was cut by 0 bases, the J end by 8 bases, with 13 bases between. This CDR3 region has 13 residues. The CDR3 loop reads CSVEDLGARGYTF. CDR3 nucleotide sequence: TGCAGCGTTGAAGATTTGGGGGCTCGGGGCTACACCTTC. Full variable domain (remainder filled in from reference TRBV29-1 and TRBJ1-2): SAVISQKPSRDICQRGTSLTIQCQVDSQVTMMFWYRQQPGQSLTLIATANQGSEATYESGFVIDKFPISRPNLTFSTLTVSNMSPEDSSIYLCSVEDLGARGYTFGSGTRLTVV.

This clonotype was recorded many times. The V gene is TRBV4-1, the J gene TRBJ2-7, with a weak D call TRBD2 (6 bases). Germline lookup yields CDR1 MGHRA and CDR2 YSYEKL. Trimming stripped 5 bases from V and 2 bases from J, with 13 bases between. The CDR3 length is 14 residues. CDR3 nucleotide sequence: TGCGCCAGCAGCACCGGGAGCCCGCCCTACGAGCAGTACTTC. This sequence encodes CASSTGSPPYEQYF.

V and J are TRBV3-1 and TRBJ2-2; D ambiguous. In germline, CDR1 is LGHDT, CDR2 YNNKEL (reference sequence). V gave up 1 base and J gave up 7 bases, with 4 bases separating them. The CDR3 runs to 12 residues. CDR3 nucleotide sequence: TGTGCCAGCAGCCAAGGAGGCGGGGAGCTGTTTTTT. Amino acid sequence: CASSQGGGELFF.

This clonotype appeared a few times. J is TRBJ2-3 and V is TRBV20-1; 11 bases are a match to TRBD2. The J segment lost 4 bases and the V segment lost 0 bases, leaving 3 bases of the junction unmatched. The CDR3 length is 15 residues. CDR1 is DFQATT, CDR2 SNEGSKA, per germline (reference sequence). CDR3 residues: CSARDELAGADTQYF. CDR3 bases: TGCAGTGCTAGAGATGAACTAGCGGGAGCAGATACGCAGTATTTT.

This clonotype has a handful of counts. The chain joins TRBV3-1 to TRBJ1-4; weak D call: TRBD1 (5 bases). The CDR3 extends over 14 amino acids. V lost 4 bases, J lost 8 bases, and 14 bases lay in between. Germline CDR1 and CDR2: LGHDT and YNNKEL (reference sequence). The DNA for the CDR3 is TGTGCCAGCAGCCCTATCGGGGGTCTAGAAAAACTGTTTTTT. Translated, it gives CASSPIGGLEKLFF.

In its sample, this clonotype was seen a few times. The V call is TRBV5-5, the J call TRBJ1-4, with TRBD1 matching 8 bases. V dropped 0 bases and J dropped 1; count of bases not matched to a gene: 5. Germline V gene data show CDR1 as SGHKS and CDR2 as YYEKEE (reference sequence). The CDR3 contains 17 residues. The CDR3: CASSLVETGGTNEKLFF. CDR3 nucleotide sequence: TGTGCCAGCAGCTTGGTGGAAACAGGGGGAACTAATGAAAAACTGTTTTTT.

This chain connects TRBV11-2 to TRBJ2-7; D remains ambiguous. Trimming removed 1 base at V and 0 bases at J, with 10 bases between. Germline CDR1 and CDR2: SGHAT and FQNNGV. This CDR3 is 15 amino acids long. The CDR3 DNA reads TGTGCCAGCAGCTTAGTTGGCCAGAGCTCCTACGAGCAGTACTTC. Translating it yields CASSLVGQSSYEQYF.

This clonotype was seen a handful of times. V is TRBV11-1 and J is TRBJ2-5; 7 nucleotides line up with TRBD1. Trimming took 5 bases from V and 5 from J; bases not matched to a gene: 8. Germline values: CDR1 SGHAT, CDR2 FQDESV (reference sequence). There are 14 residues in the CDR3. The CDR3 DNA is TGTGCCAGCAGCGCTACAGGGGCCTCGGAGACCCAGTACTTC. It yields the protein CASSATGASETQYF.